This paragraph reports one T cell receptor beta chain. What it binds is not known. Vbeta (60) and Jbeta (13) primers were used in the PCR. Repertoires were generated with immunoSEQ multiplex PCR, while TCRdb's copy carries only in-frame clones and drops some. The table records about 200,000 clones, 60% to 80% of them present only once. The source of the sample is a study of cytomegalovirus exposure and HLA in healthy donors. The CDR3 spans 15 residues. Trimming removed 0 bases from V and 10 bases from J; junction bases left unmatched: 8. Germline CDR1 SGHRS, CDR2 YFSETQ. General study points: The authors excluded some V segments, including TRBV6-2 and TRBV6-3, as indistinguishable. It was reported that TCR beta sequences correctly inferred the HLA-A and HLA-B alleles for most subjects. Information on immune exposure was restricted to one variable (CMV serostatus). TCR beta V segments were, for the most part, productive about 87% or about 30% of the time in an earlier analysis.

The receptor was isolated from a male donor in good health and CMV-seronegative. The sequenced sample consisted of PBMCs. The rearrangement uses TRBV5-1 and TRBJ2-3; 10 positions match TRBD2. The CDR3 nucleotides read TGCGCCAGCAGCTTGGGGGGACTAGCGTCGGGTGCGCAGTATTTT. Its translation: CASSLGGLASGAQYF.